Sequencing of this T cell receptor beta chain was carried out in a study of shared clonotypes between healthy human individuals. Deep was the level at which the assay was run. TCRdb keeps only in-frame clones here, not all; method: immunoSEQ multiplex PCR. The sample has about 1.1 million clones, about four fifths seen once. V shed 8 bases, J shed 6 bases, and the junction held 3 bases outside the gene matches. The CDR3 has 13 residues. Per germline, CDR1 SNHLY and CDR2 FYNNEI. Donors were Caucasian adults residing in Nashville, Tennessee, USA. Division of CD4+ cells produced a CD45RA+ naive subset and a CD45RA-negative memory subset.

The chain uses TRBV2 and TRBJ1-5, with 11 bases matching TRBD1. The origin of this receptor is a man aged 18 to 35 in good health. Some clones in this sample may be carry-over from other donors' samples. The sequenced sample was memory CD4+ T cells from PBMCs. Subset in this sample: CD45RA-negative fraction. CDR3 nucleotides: TGTGCCAGCGGGGGGACAGGGGGTCAGCCCCAGCATTTT. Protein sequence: CASGGTGGQPQHF.